This passage covers 30 T cell receptor beta chains from one sample sequenced in a study of blood T cells in healthy people across ages. The use of a sample-barcoded 5' primer and a J-beta primer mix characterized a second PCR of roughly 6 to 11 cycles. TCRdb used MiXCR to reprocess the 5' RACE reads, holding one entry per CDR3 protein. The sample holds 1.5 million to 2 million distinct CDR3 sequences; over 25% are singletons and the top ten take roughly 8%. The sequenced sample was blood. The source of these receptors is a woman aged 25 to 45 in good health.

The chain has TRBV28 and TRBJ2-7; a weak D match, TRBD1 (5 bases). The germline V and J ends were trimmed by 6 bases and 3 bases, with 21 bases remaining between them. The CDR3 covers 16 residues. CDR1 MDHEN and CDR2 SYDVKM come from the germline V gene. DNA for the CDR3: TGTGCCAGCAGCCAACCGTCCGGACATACTTTCTACGAGCAGTACTTC. This codes for CASSQPSGHTFYEQYF.

In this sample, this clonotype turned up a few times. The chain couples TRBV29-1 to TRBJ1-1, with 8 bases aligning to TRBD1. CDR1 is SQVTM, CDR2 ANQGSEA, per germline. The ends lost 5 bases at V and 6 bases at J; junction bases unmatched: 8. CDR3 size: 13 residues. DNA for the CDR3: TGCAGCGTTTCCGCCGGGACAGGAGCTGAAGCTTTCTTT. It yields the protein CSVSAGTGAEAFF. Combining the CDR3 with reference TRBV29-1 and TRBJ1-1 gives the whole variable domain SAVISQKPSRDICQRGTSLTIQCQVDSQVTMMFWYRQQPGQSLTLIATANQGSEATYESGFVIDKFPISRPNLTFSTLTVSNMSPEDSSIYLCSVSAGTGAEAFFGQGTRLTVV.

The chain combines TRBV4-1 with TRBJ1-5; 7 bases are shared with TRBD1. Germline loops: CDR1 MGHRA, CDR2 YSYEKL. The CDR3 has 16 residues. Germline trimming cut 4 bases from V and 0 bases from J; bases unmatched to any gene: 6. CDR3 nucleotides: TGCGCCAGCAGCCGCACCGGGACAGATAGCAATCAGCCCCAGCATTTT. This translates into CASSRTGTDSNQPQHF.

In the case of this clonotype: A read error may be the cause here, since a much bigger clone is one base away. The V gene is TRBV28, the J gene TRBJ2-6; 9 bases are a match to TRBD1. Germline CDR1 reads MDHEN; CDR2 reads SYDVKM. The CDR3 is made up of 15 amino acids. The CDR3 reads CASRDRDPGANVRTF. As DNA, the CDR3 is TGTGCCAGCCGGGACAGGGACCCTGGGGCCAACGTCCGGACTTTC.

J is TRBJ2-3 and V is TRBV27; 12 nucleotides match TRBD1. V lost 6 bases and J lost 9; bases outside the gene matches: 10. Germline V gene lookup returns CDR1 MNHEY and CDR2 SMNVEV (reference sequence). The CDR3 spans 15 residues. The chain's CDR3 is CASRLPGQGADTQYF. The CDR3 coding sequence is TGTGCCAGCAGGCTACCGGGACAGGGGGCTGACACGCAGTATTTT.

This clonotype was found a few times. The chain uses TRBV20-1 and TRBJ1-5; possible D gene TRBD1, 5 bases. There are 16 residues in the CDR3. Germline-derived CDR1 and CDR2 are DFQATT and SNEGSKA (reference sequence). The V gene lost 3 bases and the J gene lost 1 base, with 16 bases spanning the gap. As DNA, the CDR3 is TGCAGTGCTAGCCGTGAGCAGGGAGTAAGCAATCAGCCCCAGCATTTT. Translated: CSASREQGVSNQPQHF.

In its sample, this clonotype was seen many times. The chain couples TRBV29-1 to TRBJ2-7; D remains unclear. Germline V lookup: CDR1 SQVTM, CDR2 ANQGSEA. The V end lost 1 base, the J end lost 6 bases, and 25 bases lay between the germline ends. The CDR3 has 17 residues. The CDR3 bases are TGCAGCGTTGAAGTTCGCCCCCGGTTGGAAAGTAGAGGCGAGCAGTACTTC. As protein: CSVEVRPRLESRGEQYF.

This rearrangement joins TRBV20-1 to TRBJ1-4; D not certain. CDR1 is DFQATT and CDR2 is SNEGSKA in the germline V gene (reference sequence). The V end was cut by 6 bases, the J end by 0 bases, with 11 bases between. The CDR3 spans 14 residues. CDR3 sequence reads: CSARVPPTNEKLFF. CDR3 DNA sequence: TGCAGTGCGAGGGTCCCACCAACTAATGAAAAACTGTTTTTT.

In its sample, this clonotype was seen many times. CDR3 region: CASSSQAGASYEQYF. The CDR3 DNA reads as TGTGCCAGCAGTTCCCAGGCAGGGGCTTCCTACGAGCAGTACTTC. The V gene is TRBV7-2, the J gene TRBJ2-7; D is possibly TRBD1 (6 bases). The CDR3 runs to 15 residues. CDR1 and CDR2 from the germline V gene are SGHTA and FQGNSA. Trimming pared 6 bases from V and 1 base from J, leaving 16 bases between.

This clonotype was detected a few times. V is TRBV28 and J is TRBJ2-7, with TRBD1 identical over 9 bases. The CDR3 sequence is 14 residues long. Trimming at V came to 5 bases and at J to 5 bases, leaving 7 bases not matched to a gene. Germline V lookup: CDR1 MDHEN, CDR2 SYDVKM. This chain's CDR3 is CASSRRQGVHEQYF. In DNA form, the CDR3 reads TGTGCCAGCAGTCGCCGACAGGGGGTACACGAGCAGTACTTC.

The chain links TRBV10-3 to TRBJ1-5; the D is unclear. The CDR3 runs to 13 residues. The V end lost 2 bases, the J end lost 7 bases, and 9 bases lay between the germline ends. The germline V gene has CDR1 ENHRY and CDR2 SYGVKD. CDR3 protein: CAISEGEVQPQHF. The CDR3, as DNA: TGTGCCATCAGTGAGGGGGAGGTGCAGCCCCAGCATTTT.

The sample holds many counts of this clonotype. CDR3 in amino acids: CASRPAVASGVDTQYF. The CDR3 bases are TGTGCCAGCAGGCCTGCGGTAGCCAGCGGGGTTGATACGCAGTATTTT. The chain links TRBV7-2 to TRBJ2-3, with 7 positions matching TRBD2. This CDR3 comprises 16 residues. Germline CDR1 SGHTA, CDR2 FQGNSA. J was trimmed by 6 bases and V by 6 bases; bases with no gene match: 15.

V usage is TRBV7-8 and J usage is TRBJ2-7; perhaps D is TRBD1 or TRBD2 (5 bases each). Trimming took 5 bases from V and 6 from J, leaving 23 bases between them. Per the germline V gene, CDR1 is SGHVS and CDR2 is FQNEAQ. This CDR3 comprises 16 residues. CDR3 bases: TGTGCCAGCAGCCCCCCGGGTCTTACGGGGCGCGGCGAGCAGTACTTC. Encoded protein: CASSPPGLTGRGEQYF.

This clonotype was detected many times. This chain joins TRBV4-3 and TRBJ1-2; TRBD1 is a possible D gene (5 bases). The germline V gene encodes CDR1 LGHNA and CDR2 YSLEER. This CDR3 comprises 15 residues. V was pared by 1 base and J by 2 bases, with 11 bases between. The CDR3 DNA is TGCGCCAGCAGCCAAGTCCTGGCAGGGAACTATGGCTACACCTTC. Encoded protein: CASSQVLAGNYGYTF.

Note on this clonotype: The germline gene is not matched at one end of the junction; a read error may be the cause. The chain joins TRBV2 to TRBJ2-6; perhaps D is TRBD1 or TRBD2 (6 bases each). CDR3 length equals 15 residues. Per germline, CDR1 SNHLY and CDR2 FYNNEI. CDR3 amino acids: CASSEGAGGANVPTF. The CDR3, as DNA: TGTGCCAGCAGTGAGGGGGCCGGAGGGGCCAACGTCCCGACTTTC.

The chain joins TRBV7-2 to TRBJ2-5; 7 nucleotides line up with TRBD1. CDR1 is SGHTA and CDR2 is FQGNSA in the germline V gene. The trim removed 5 bases at V and 6 bases at J, leaving 9 bases unmatched. CDR3 length equals 14 residues. CDR3 DNA sequence: TGTGCCAGCAGCCCCAAGACAGGGCCTCAGACCCAGTACTTC. This gives the protein CASSPKTGPQTQYF.

CDR3 nucleotides: TGTGCCAGCTCACCATGTTGGGACAGTAAAGAGACCCAGTACTTC. Translating gives CASSPCWDSKETQYF. The chain has TRBV18 and TRBJ2-7, with 7 bases that match TRBD1. The J call may be faulty, since TRBJ2-5 better matches the DNA end. The CDR3 length is 15 residues. Germline V gene data show CDR1 as KGHSH and CDR2 as LQKENI.

With respect to this clonotype: Being one base from a much bigger clone, this may be a read error. J is TRBJ2-7 and V is TRBV29-1; D is ambiguous. TRBJ2-4 explains the end of the DNA better; the J call may be wrong. Per the germline V gene, CDR1 is SQVTM and CDR2 is ANQGSEA. The CDR3 sequence is 10 residues long. The CDR3 reads CSVLRNIQYF. CDR3 nucleotide sequence: TGCAGCGTCCTCCGAAACATTCAGTACTTC.

This clonotype was seen only a few times. The chain has TRBV2 and TRBJ2-3, with D possibly TRBD2 on 6 matching bases. Deletions cut 10 bases from V and 0 bases from J, with 14 bases between. Looked up from germline, CDR1 is SNHLY and CDR2 is FYNNEI. The CDR3 loop spans 14 amino acids. The CDR3 DNA is TGTGCCATCTCAGGAGGGTTTAGCACAGATACGCAGTATTTT. Translated, it gives CAISGGFSTDTQYF.

This clonotype was counted between two and nine times. The chain couples TRBV6-2 or TRBV6-3 to TRBJ2-1; tentatively, D is TRBD1 (6 bases). Germline lookup yields CDR1 MNHEY and CDR2 SVGEGT. V dropped 6 bases and J dropped 4 bases, with 16 bases sitting between them. The CDR3 sequence is 15 residues long. The CDR3 spells CASSLGQLLYNEQFF. The CDR3 DNA reads TGTGCCAGCAGCCTTGGACAGCTGCTATACAATGAGCAGTTCTTC.

This chain links TRBV28 with TRBJ2-4; D possibly corresponds to TRBD1 (5 bases). CDR1 MDHEN and CDR2 SYDVKM come from the germline V gene. V lost 6 bases and J lost 0, with 12 bases in between. CDR3 length: 15 amino acids. The CDR3 protein is CASSYRQLAKNIQYF. CDR3 bases: TGTGCCAGCAGCTACCGACAGCTAGCCAAAAACATTCAGTACTTC. Full variable domain (missing parts from reference TRBV28 and TRBJ2-4): DVKVTQSSRYLVKRTGEKVFLECVQDMDHENMFWYRQDPGLGLRLIYFSYDVKMKEKGDIPEGYSVSREKKERFSLILESASTNQTSMYLCASSYRQLAKNIQYFGAGTRLSVL.

The chain uses TRBV12-3 or TRBV12-4 and TRBJ2-5, with D maybe TRBD2 (6 bases). This CDR3 spans 12 amino acids. V lost 7 bases and J lost 11, with 17 bases in between. The CDR3 sequence is CASTLGGIEQYF. CDR3 coding DNA: TGTGCCAGCACCCTGGGGGGAATTGAGCAGTACTTC.

The rearrangement joins TRBV7-9 to TRBJ2-5; perhaps D is TRBD1 or TRBD2 (5 bases each). The V end was cut by 7 bases, the J end by 1 base, with 19 bases between. The V gene's germline CDR1 is SEHNR and CDR2 FQNEAQ (reference sequence). This CDR3 spans 16 amino acids. CDR3 in DNA: TGTGCCAGCAACCCCTCCCGGGGCGGAGTCCAAGAGACCCAGTACTTC. Protein: CASNPSRGGVQETQYF.

The chain carries TRBV2 and TRBJ2-1; possible D gene TRBD1, 6 bases. Germline V gene lookup returns CDR1 SNHLY and CDR2 FYNNEI. The CDR3 is made up of 13 amino acids. V shed 2 bases and J shed 10 bases, with 12 bases lying between them. The chain's CDR3 is CASSEQGQSEQFF. CDR3 nucleotide sequence: TGTGCCAGCAGTGAACAGGGGCAGAGCGAGCAGTTCTTC.

This clonotype has ten or more counts. The chain uses TRBV7-9 and TRBJ2-1, with 14 bases that match TRBD2. With 8 bases clipped from V and 8 bases from J, the junction kept 5 bases outside the gene matches. The CDR3 loop spans 14 amino acids. Germline V gene sequence: CDR1 SEHNR, CDR2 FQNEAQ (reference sequence). CDR3 DNA sequence: TGTGCCAGCGGGACTAGCGGGAGTATCGATGAGCAGTTCTTC. Protein product: CASGTSGSIDEQFF.

In this sample, this clonotype turned up a few times. This chain links TRBV11-2 with TRBJ2-7; D is possibly TRBD1 (5 bases). The CDR3 sequence is 16 residues long. V was shortened by 1 base and J by 0 bases, with 13 bases between the two germline ends. CDR1 SGHAT and CDR2 FQNNGV come from the germline V gene. The CDR3 DNA reads TGTGCCAGCAGCTTAGTCGGTAGGCAGGGCTCCTACGAGCAGTACTTC. Protein sequence: CASSLVGRQGSYEQYF.

Here the CDR3 DNA reads TGTGCCAGCAGTCGGTCGGCCTCCTACGAGCAGTACTTC. Protein sequence: CASSRSASYEQYF. The V gene is TRBV28, the J gene TRBJ2-7; D is unresolved. V lost 5 bases and J lost 0, with 8 bases in between. The CDR3 has 13 residues. The germline gives CDR1 MDHEN, CDR2 SYDVKM.

The J gene is TRBJ2-5, the V gene TRBV20-1; TRBD1 is a possible D gene (6 bases). Per the germline V gene, CDR1 is DFQATT and CDR2 is SNEGSKA (reference sequence). The length of the CDR3 is 15 residues. V lost 1 base, J lost 11 bases, and 23 bases lay in between. As DNA, the CDR3 is TGCAGTGCTAGAGTGCAGGGGCGGGCTATCAATGGGCAGTACTTC. Translation gives CSARVQGRAINGQYF.

The chain combines TRBV7-9 with TRBJ2-5; maybe TRBD2 (5 bases). Per the germline V gene, CDR1 is SEHNR and CDR2 is FQNEAQ (reference sequence). The CDR3 is made up of 17 amino acids. Trimming removed 1 base from V and 4 bases from J, with 19 bases in between. The CDR3 DNA is TGTGCCAGCAGCTTAGGGCCGACCCGAGGGCTACGAGAGACCCAGTACTTC. Protein sequence: CASSLGPTRGLRETQYF.

A word on this clonotype: Just one base apart from a much larger clone, this may be a read error. The chain is built from TRBV5-1 and TRBJ2-1; D gene ambiguous. Germline V CDR1 and CDR2: SGHRS, YFSETQ. The CDR3 extends over 13 amino acids. CDR3 nucleotide sequence: TGCGCCAGCAGCTTGGATACCTACAATAAGCAGTTCTTC. Protein sequence: CASSLDTYNKQFF. The full variable domain, its missing parts supplied by reference TRBV5-1 and TRBJ2-1, is KAGVTQTPRYLIKTRGQQVTLSCSPISGHRSVSWYQQTPGQGLQFLFEYFSETQRNKGNFPGRFSGRQFSNSRSEMNVSTLELGDSALYLCASSLDTYNKQFFGPGTRLTVL.